This T cell receptor (beta chain) comes out of a study of cytomegalovirus exposure and HLA in healthy donors. Background on the study: A subsequent analysis reported that the 95 to 150 validation repertoires were produced on the same platform that had also been used for the roughly 700 first-cohort repertoires.

The table came from immunoSEQ multiplex PCR; TCRdb's copy has only in-frame clones and leaves some out. The sample has about 130,000 clones, roughly 90% seen once. A word on this clone: The target antigen is unknown.

Trimming removed 5 bases at V and 4 bases at J, with 17 bases between. CDR1 is SGHTA, CDR2 FQGNSA, per germline. The CDR3 contains 15 residues. The donors were part of the validation cohort, which consisted of 120 subjects and was separate from the first cohort of 670 or so subjects. General study points: In vitro testing confirmed a few CMV-associated chains as specific for CMV antigens. Most observed TCR sequences were rare, whereas some public TCRs were detected in many donors.

The rearrangement uses TRBV7-2 and TRBJ2-5; the D gene is possibly TRBD1 (7 bases). Specimen: PBMCs. The TCR originated in a man aged 25 to 45 in good health and CMV-seronegative. The CDR3 here is CASSPRPQGGETQYF. As DNA, the CDR3 is TGTGCCAGCAGCCCAAGACCCCAGGGGGGAGAGACCCAGTACTTC.